The rows below give T cell receptor beta chains drawn from one sample of a study of T cell responses to AZD1222 COVID-19 vaccine. Profiled with immunoSEQ multiplex PCR; TCRdb holds only in-frame clones, not every one. The profile shows some 120,000 clones, 86% of them singletons. The sample consisted of peripheral blood, taken 28 days after the second AZD1222 dose. Every receptor here comes from an adult who received the AZD1222 COVID-19 vaccine. Each CDR3 is given with its conserved first and last residue. Each record gives: J gene, V gene, D gene, clone size, CDR3 protein, CDR3 DNA. A D gene is named only where the DNA matches it firmly. Clone size is not always given. Where it is, it says once, few, many or a class for expanded clones.

TRBJ1-3,TRBV18,-,-,CASSPQQGRSSGNTIYF,TGTGCCAGCTCACCTCAACAGGGTCGCAGCTCTGGAAACACCATATATTTT
TRBJ2-7,TRBV27,-,-,CARRRANNTYEQYF,TGTGCCAGGCGAAGAGCGAATAATACCTACGAGCAGTACTTC
TRBJ1-1,TRBV30,-,-,CAWSAWLAGEAFF,TGTGCCTGGAGTGCGTGGTTGGCCGGTGAAGCTTTCTTT
TRBJ1-1,TRBV18,-,-,CASSPVSQGPMNTEAFF,TGTGCCAGCTCACCTGTTTCCCAGGGGCCTATGAACACTGAAGCTTTCTTT
TRBJ2-7,TRBV5-6,-,-,CASSLYEYEQYF,TGTGCCAGCAGCTTGTACGAATACGAGCAGTACTTC
TRBJ2-1,TRBV7-8,-,-,CASSHGTGQQFF,TGTGCCAGCAGCCATGGCACGGGACAGCAGTTCTTC
TRBJ1-2,TRBV7-3,TRBD1,few,CASSPFPGQSYGYTF,TGTGCCAGCAGCCCTTTTCCGGGACAGTCCTATGGCTACACCTTC
TRBJ2-3,TRBV2,TRBD2,-,CASSSSGGQGATQYF,TGTGCCAGCAGTTCCAGCGGGGGCCAGGGAGCTACGCAGTATTTT
TRBJ1-1,TRBV7-9,-,-,CASTTEAGRGTEAFF,TGTGCCAGCACCACAGAGGCGGGGCGGGGCACTGAAGCTTTCTTT
TRBJ1-6,TRBV2,-,-,CASNNDRSGALHF,TGTGCCAGCAATAACGACAGGTCAGGAGCCCTCCACTTT
TRBJ2-3,TRBV7-8,-,once,CASSSTDGTDTQYF,TGTGCCAGCAGCTCAACTGACGGCACAGATACGCAGTATTTT